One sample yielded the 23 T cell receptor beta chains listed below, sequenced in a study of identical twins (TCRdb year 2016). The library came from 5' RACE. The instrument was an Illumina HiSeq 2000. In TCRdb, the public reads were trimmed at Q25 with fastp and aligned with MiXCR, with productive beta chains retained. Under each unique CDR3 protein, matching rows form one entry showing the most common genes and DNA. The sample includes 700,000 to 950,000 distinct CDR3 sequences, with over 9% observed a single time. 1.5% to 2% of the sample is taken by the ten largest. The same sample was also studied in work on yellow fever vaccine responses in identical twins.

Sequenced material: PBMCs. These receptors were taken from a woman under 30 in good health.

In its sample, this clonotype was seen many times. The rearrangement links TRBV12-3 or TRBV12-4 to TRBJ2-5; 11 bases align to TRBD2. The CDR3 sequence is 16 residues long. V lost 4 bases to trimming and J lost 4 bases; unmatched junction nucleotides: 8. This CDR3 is CASSSTTSGTRETQYF. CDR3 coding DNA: TGTGCCAGCAGTTCAACGACTAGCGGGACACGAGAGACCCAGTACTTC.

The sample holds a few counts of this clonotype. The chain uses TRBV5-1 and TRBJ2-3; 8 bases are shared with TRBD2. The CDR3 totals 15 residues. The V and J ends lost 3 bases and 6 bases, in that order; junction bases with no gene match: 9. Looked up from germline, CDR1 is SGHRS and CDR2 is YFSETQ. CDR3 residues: CASSSYGGAFDTQYF. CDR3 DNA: TGCGCCAGCAGCTCATACGGGGGGGCCTTTGATACGCAGTATTTT.

CDR3 region: CASSGGSKEQFF. The CDR3 DNA sequence: TGTGCCAGCAGTGGAGGCAGTAAGGAGCAGTTCTTC. The rearrangement uses TRBV2 and TRBJ2-1, with D unresolved. The ends were cut back, 4 bases at V and 10 bases at J, with 11 bases in the middle. The CDR3 is 12 amino acids. Per the germline V gene, CDR1 is SNHLY and CDR2 is FYNNEI. Together with reference TRBV2 and TRBJ2-1, the CDR3 gives the full variable domain: EPEVTQTPSHQVTQMGQEVILRCVPISNHLYFYWYRQILGQKVEFLVSFYNNEISEKSEIFDDQFSVERPDGSNFTLKIRSTKLEDSAMYFCASSGGSKEQFFGPGTRLTVL.

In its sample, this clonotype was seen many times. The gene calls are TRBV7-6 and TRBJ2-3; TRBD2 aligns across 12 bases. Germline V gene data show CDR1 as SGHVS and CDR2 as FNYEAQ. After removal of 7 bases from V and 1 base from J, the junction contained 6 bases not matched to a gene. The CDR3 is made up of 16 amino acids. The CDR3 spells CASTTRLAGGTDTQYF. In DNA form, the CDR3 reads TGTGCCAGCACCACAAGACTAGCGGGGGGCACAGATACGCAGTATTTT.

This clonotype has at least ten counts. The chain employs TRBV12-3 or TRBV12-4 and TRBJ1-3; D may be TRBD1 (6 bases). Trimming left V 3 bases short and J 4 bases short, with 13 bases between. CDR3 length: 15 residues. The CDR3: CASSFAGAAGNTIYF. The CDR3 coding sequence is TGTGCCAGCAGTTTCGCAGGGGCTGCCGGAAACACCATATATTTT.

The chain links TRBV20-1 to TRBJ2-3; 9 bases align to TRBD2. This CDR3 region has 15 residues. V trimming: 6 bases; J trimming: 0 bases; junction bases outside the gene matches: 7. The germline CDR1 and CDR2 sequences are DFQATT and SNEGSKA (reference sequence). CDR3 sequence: CSAAETSGSTDTQYF. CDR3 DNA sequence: TGCAGTGCGGCGGAGACTAGCGGTAGCACAGATACGCAGTATTTT.

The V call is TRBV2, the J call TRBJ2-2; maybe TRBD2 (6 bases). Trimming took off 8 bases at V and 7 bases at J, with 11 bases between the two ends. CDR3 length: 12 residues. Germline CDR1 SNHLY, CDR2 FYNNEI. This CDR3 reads CASVGGNGELFF. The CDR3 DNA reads TGTGCCAGCGTGGGGGGTAACGGGGAGCTGTTTTTT.

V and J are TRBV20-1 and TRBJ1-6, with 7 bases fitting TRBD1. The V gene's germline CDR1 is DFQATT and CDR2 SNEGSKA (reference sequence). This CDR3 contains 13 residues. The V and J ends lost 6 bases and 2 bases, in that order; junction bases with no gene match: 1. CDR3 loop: CSAGQAYNSPLHF. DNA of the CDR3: TGCAGTGCCGGACAGGCCTATAATTCACCCCTCCACTTT.

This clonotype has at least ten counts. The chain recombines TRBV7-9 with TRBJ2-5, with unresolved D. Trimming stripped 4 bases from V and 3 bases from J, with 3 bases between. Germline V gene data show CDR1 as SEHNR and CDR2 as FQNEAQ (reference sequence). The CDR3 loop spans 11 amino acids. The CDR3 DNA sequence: TGTGCCAGCAGCTCCGAAGAGACCCAGTACTTC. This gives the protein CASSSEETQYF.

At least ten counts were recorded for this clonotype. This CDR3 is CSAFHSGGSTDTQYF. CDR3 bases: TGCAGTGCCTTCCATAGCGGGGGGAGCACAGATACGCAGTATTTT. This rearrangement joins TRBV20-1 to TRBJ2-3, with 10 positions matching TRBD2. This CDR3 is built from 15 residues. V shed 6 bases and J 0 bases; nucleotides not matched to a gene: 6. Germline lookup yields CDR1 DFQATT and CDR2 SNEGSKA (reference sequence).

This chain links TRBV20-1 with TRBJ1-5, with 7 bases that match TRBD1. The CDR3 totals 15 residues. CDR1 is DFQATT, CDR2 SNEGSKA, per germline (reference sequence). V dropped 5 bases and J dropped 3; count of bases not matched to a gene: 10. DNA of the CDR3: TGCAGTGCTCGAAGACAGGGAAGTTTCAATCAGCCCCAGCATTTT. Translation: CSARRQGSFNQPQHF.

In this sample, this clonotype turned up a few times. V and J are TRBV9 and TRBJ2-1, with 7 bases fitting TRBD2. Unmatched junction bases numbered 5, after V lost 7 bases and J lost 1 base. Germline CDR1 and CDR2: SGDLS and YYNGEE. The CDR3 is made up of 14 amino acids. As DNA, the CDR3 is TGTGCCAGCGGGGCGGGAGTGTCCTACAATGAGCAGTTCTTC. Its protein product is CASGAGVSYNEQFF.

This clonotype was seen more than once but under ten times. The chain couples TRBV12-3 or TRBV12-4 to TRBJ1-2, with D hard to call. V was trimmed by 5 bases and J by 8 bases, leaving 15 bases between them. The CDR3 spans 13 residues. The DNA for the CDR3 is TGTGCCAGCAGTGCGGCAATACCCGGGGGCTACACCTTC. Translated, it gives CASSAAIPGGYTF.

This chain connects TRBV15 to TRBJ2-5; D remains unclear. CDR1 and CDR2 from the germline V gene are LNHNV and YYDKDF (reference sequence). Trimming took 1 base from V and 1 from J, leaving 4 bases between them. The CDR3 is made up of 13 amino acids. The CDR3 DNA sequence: TGTGCCACCAGCAGAGTGCCCCAAGAGACCCAGTACTTC. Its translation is CATSRVPQETQYF.

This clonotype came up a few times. CDR3 DNA sequence: TGTGCCACCAGCCTAGCGGTGACCGGGGAGCTGTTTTTT. Translating gives CATSLAVTGELFF. The chain is built from TRBV24-1 and TRBJ2-2; TRBD2 aligns across 7 bases. J lost 5 bases, V lost 7 bases, and 3 bases had no gene match. This CDR3 is 13 amino acids long. The germline V gene has CDR1 KGHDR and CDR2 SFDVKD.

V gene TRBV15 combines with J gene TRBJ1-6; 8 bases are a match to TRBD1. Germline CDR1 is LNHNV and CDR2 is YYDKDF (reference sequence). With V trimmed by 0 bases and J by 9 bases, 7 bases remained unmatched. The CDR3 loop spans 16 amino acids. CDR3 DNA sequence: TGTGCCACCAGCAGAGATCCCGGGGGGACAGGTTCACCCCTCCACTTT. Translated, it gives CATSRDPGGTGSPLHF.

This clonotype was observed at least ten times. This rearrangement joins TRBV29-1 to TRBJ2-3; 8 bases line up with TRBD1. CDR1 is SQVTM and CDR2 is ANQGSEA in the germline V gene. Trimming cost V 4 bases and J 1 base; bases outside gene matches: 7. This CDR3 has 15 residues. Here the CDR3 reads CSVVDLDRGTDTQYF. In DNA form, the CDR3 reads TGCAGCGTTGTAGACCTGGACAGGGGCACAGATACGCAGTATTTT.

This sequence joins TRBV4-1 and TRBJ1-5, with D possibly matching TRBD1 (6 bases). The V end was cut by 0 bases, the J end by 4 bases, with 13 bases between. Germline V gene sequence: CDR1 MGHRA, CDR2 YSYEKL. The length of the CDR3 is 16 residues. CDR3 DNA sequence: TGCGCCAGCAGCCAAGAAACAGGGCAGGCGAATCAGCCCCAGCATTTT. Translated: CASSQETGQANQPQHF.

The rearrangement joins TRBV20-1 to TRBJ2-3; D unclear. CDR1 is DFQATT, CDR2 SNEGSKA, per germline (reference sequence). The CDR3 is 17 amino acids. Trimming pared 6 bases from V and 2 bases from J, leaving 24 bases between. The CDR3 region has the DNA TGCAGTGCGCCCCAGCGCTTCTTGAGTGCCTTCACAGATACGCAGTATTTT. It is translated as CSAPQRFLSAFTDTQYF.

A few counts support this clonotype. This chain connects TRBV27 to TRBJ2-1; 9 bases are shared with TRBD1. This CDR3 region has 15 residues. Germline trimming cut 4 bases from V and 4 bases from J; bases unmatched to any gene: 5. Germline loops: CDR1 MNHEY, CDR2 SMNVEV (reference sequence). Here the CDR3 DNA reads TGTGCCAGCAGTTCCGGACAGGGGTATTACAATGAGCAGTTCTTC. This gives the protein CASSSGQGYYNEQFF.

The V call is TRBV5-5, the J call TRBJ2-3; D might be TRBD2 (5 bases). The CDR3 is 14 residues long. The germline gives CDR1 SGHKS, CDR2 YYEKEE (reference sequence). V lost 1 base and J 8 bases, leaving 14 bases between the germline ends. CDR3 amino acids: CASSLSSGFGTQYF. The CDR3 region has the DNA TGTGCCAGCAGCTTGAGTTCGGGGTTTGGTACGCAGTATTTT.

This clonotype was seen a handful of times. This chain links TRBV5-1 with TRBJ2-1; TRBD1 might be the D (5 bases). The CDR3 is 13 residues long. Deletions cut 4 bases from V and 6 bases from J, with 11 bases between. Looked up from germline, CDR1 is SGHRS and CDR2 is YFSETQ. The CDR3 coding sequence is TGCGCCAGCAGCCCTAGTGGGGCCAATGAGCAGTTCTTC. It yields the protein CASSPSGANEQFF.

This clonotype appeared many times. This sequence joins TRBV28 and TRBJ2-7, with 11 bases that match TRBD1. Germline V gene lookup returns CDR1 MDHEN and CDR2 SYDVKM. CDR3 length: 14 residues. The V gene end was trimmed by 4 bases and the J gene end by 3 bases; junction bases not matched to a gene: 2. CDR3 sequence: CASSWDRGNYEQYV. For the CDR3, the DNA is TGTGCCAGCAGTTGGGACAGGGGGAACTACGAGCAGTACGTC.